The 32 T cell receptor beta chains listed next were all sequenced from one sample in a study of regulatory T cells in long-lasting Graves disease. TCR beta libraries were built with iRepertoire HTBI primers and Arm-PCR of CDR3 regions. MiXCR, applied by TCRdb to the multiplex PCR reads, yields one record per CDR3 protein. The sample includes hundreds of thousands of distinct CDR3 sequences, 13% of them seen just once. Regarding time point: newly diagnosed GD, antithyroid drugs for less than 3 months. PBMC RNA served as the TCR library source. These data also formed part of another study, on T cells in Graves' hyperthyroidism and ophthalmopathy.

The sample here was peripheral blood mononuclear cells (PBMCs), taken at new diagnosis, from a patient treated with antithyroid drugs. These receptors were collected from a man aged 30-40 years with Graves disease.

This clonotype was observed at least ten times. V usage is TRBV12-3 or TRBV12-4 and J usage is TRBJ2-7; D not resolved. The V end was cut by 3 bases, the J end by 3 bases, with 12 bases between. CDR3 length: 14 amino acids. CDR3 region: CASSLAPGLYEQYF. CDR3 bases: TGTGCCAGCAGTTTGGCCCCTGGGCTCTACGAGCAGTACTTC.

This clonotype was seen many times. This chain joins TRBV5-1 and TRBJ2-7, with D hard to call. This CDR3 contains 13 residues. Germline-derived CDR1 and CDR2 are SGHRS and YFSETQ. The ends were cut back, 1 base at V and 2 bases at J, with 7 bases in the middle. CDR3 loop: CASSLRHPYEQYF. CDR3 in DNA: TGCGCCAGCAGCTTGAGACACCCCTACGAGCAGTACTTC.

Regarding this clonotype: This may be a read error: a much more frequent sequence differs by one nucleotide. The chain uses TRBV3-1 and TRBJ2-7; D tentatively reads TRBD1 or TRBD2 (6 bases each). The CDR3 is 15 amino acids. Germline lookup yields CDR1 LGHDT and CDR2 YNNKEL (reference sequence). The CDR3 protein is CAGSLRGVLREEQYF. In nucleotides, the CDR3 is TGTGCCGGCAGTTTAAGGGGGGTGCTTAGGGAAGAGCAGTACTTC.

On this clonotype: At one of its ends the junction is not consistent with the germline gene, which may arise from a read error. The chain recombines TRBV18 with TRBJ2-7; TRBD1 matches 7 bases. The germline gives CDR1 KGHSH, CDR2 LQKENI. The CDR3 totals 14 residues. The CDR3 protein is CASSGTASSYGQYF. CDR3 bases: TGTGCCAGCTCAGGGACAGCGAGCTCCTACGGGCAGTACTTC.

This clonotype was detected ten times or more. This chain uses TRBV12-3 or TRBV12-4 with TRBJ2-5; D possibly corresponds to TRBD2 (6 bases). The CDR3 totals 16 residues. The V gene lost 0 bases and the J gene lost 6 bases, with 17 bases spanning the gap. CDR3 nucleotide sequence: TGTGCCAGCAGTTTAGCGGGAGGCACGGTGGGCAAGACCCAGTACTTC. Translation gives CASSLAGGTVGKTQYF.

This clonotype was detected ten times or more. The CDR3 nucleotides read TGTGCCAGCAGTTACTCGACAGGGGAAGAGACCCAGTACTTC. It is translated as CASSYSTGEETQYF. The chain employs TRBV6-5 and TRBJ2-5; TRBD1 aligns across 8 bases. V lost 0 bases to trimming and J lost 3 bases; unmatched junction nucleotides: 0. CDR3 length equals 14 residues. Germline V lookup: CDR1 MNHEY, CDR2 SVGAGI.

This clonotype was counted ten times or more. The chain is built from TRBV2 and TRBJ1-1; no reliable D call. The germline gives CDR1 SNHLY, CDR2 FYNNEI. Trimming stripped 5 bases from V and 0 bases from J, with 10 bases between. The CDR3 has 14 residues. CDR3 sequence (DNA): TGTGCCAGCAGTCAGAGGTATTTGAACACTGAAGCTTTCTTT. It codes for CASSQRYLNTEAFF.

This clonotype has a handful of counts. The chain combines TRBV12-3 or TRBV12-4 with TRBJ1-2, with 7 bases lining up with TRBD1. V was clipped by 6 bases and J by 5 bases; unmatched bases: 12. The CDR3 length is 15 residues. DNA of the CDR3: TGTGCCAGCAGCACAAGGACAGGTGGAGGATATGGCTACACCTTC. It codes for CASSTRTGGGYGYTF.

This clonotype has just a few counts. V is TRBV20-1 and J is TRBJ2-1; no definite D call. The CDR3 covers 16 residues. Germline loops: CDR1 DFQATT, CDR2 SNEGSKA (reference sequence). V dropped 0 bases and J dropped 7 bases, with 19 bases sitting between them. The CDR3 DNA reads TGCAGTGCTAGAGATCCGGCTCTTCCTATGGTTAATGAGCAGTTCTTC. As protein: CSARDPALPMVNEQFF.

This clonotype was observed at least ten times. The chain carries TRBV6-2 or TRBV6-3 and TRBJ2-5, with D unclear. Trimming pared 0 bases from V and 5 bases from J, leaving 10 bases between. Germline assignment: CDR1 MNHEY and CDR2 SVGEGT. The CDR3 covers 14 residues. Written as DNA, the CDR3 is TGTGCCAGCAGTTACTCTGCGGCTAGGGAGACCCAGTACTTC. Translating it yields CASSYSAARETQYF.

A remark on this clonotype: Possible read error: a much larger clone is one base away. V gene TRBV12-3 or TRBV12-4 combines with J gene TRBJ1-6; D remains ambiguous. The CDR3 is 13 residues long. CDR3: CASTFGPNLPLHF. Written as DNA, the CDR3 is TGTGCCAGCACCTTCGGACCCAATTTACCCCTCCACTTT.

This clonotype has a count of ten or more. The chain links TRBV2 to TRBJ2-1; a weak D match, TRBD1 (8 bases). This CDR3 comprises 13 residues. Germline V CDR1 and CDR2: SNHLY, FYNNEI. V was pared by 4 bases and J by 9 bases, with 13 bases between. The CDR3 sequence is CASSVDREGEQFF. The CDR3 DNA reads as TGTGCCAGCAGTGTGGACAGGGAGGGTGAGCAGTTCTTC.

This clonotype was detected many times. The V and J genes are TRBV7-9 and TRBJ2-5; a possible D gene is TRBD2 (6 bases). This CDR3 region has 15 residues. Germline loops: CDR1 SEHNR, CDR2 FQNEAQ (reference sequence). Trimming cost V 7 bases and J 1 base, with 16 bases left between them. Here the CDR3 reads CASNPGRMVQETQYF. DNA for the CDR3: TGTGCCAGCAATCCAGGGAGGATGGTCCAAGAGACCCAGTACTTC.

This clonotype was seen ten or more times. The chain has TRBV15 and TRBJ1-4; D remains ambiguous. V was clipped by 0 bases and J by 6 bases, with 8 bases between them. In germline, CDR1 is LNHNV, CDR2 YYDKDF (reference sequence). The CDR3 consists of 14 residues. CDR3 bases: TGTGCCACCAGCAGAGATAGGCGGGATGAAAAACTGTTTTTT. It yields the protein CATSRDRRDEKLFF.

This clonotype was counted ten times or more. This chain links TRBV11-3 with TRBJ2-3; maybe TRBD1 (7 bases). The CDR3 extends over 15 amino acids. Germline-derived CDR1 and CDR2 are SGHNT and YENEEA. Between the trimmed V and J ends, which lost 5 bases and 5 bases, there was a span of 17 bases. In DNA form, the CDR3 reads TGTGCCAGCAGCCCCGCCGGAGGGGGCTTAGATACGCAGTATTTT. Its translation is CASSPAGGGLDTQYF.

This clonotype was detected a few times. This chain joins TRBV20-1 and TRBJ2-5; 12 bases are shared with TRBD2. This CDR3 has 14 amino acids. Germline CDR1 reads DFQATT; CDR2 reads SNEGSKA (reference sequence). Trimming at V came to 3 bases and at J to 5 bases, leaving 4 bases not matched to a gene. CDR3 DNA: TGCAGTGCTAGTCCTAGCGGGAGGGCGGAGACCCAGTACTTC. This encodes CSASPSGRAETQYF.

This clonotype was seen ten or more times. This rearrangement joins TRBV28 to TRBJ1-4, with D unclear. CDR3 length: 14 amino acids. V lost 6 bases and J lost 4, with 12 bases in between. Germline V gene lookup returns CDR1 MDHEN and CDR2 SYDVKM. The CDR3 is CASRNDRINEKLFF. The CDR3 region has the DNA TGTGCCAGCAGGAATGACCGTATTAATGAAAAACTGTTTTTT. Filled out from reference TRBV28 and TRBJ1-4, the complete variable domain reads DVKVTQSSRYLVKRTGEKVFLECVQDMDHENMFWYRQDPGLGLRLIYFSYDVKMKEKGDIPEGYSVSREKKERFSLILESASTNQTSMYLCASRNDRINEKLFFGSGTQLSVL.

This clonotype showed up many times. The chain links TRBV13 to TRBJ1-1; 7 bases align to TRBD1. The V gene's germline CDR1 is PRHDT and CDR2 FYEKMQ (reference sequence). This CDR3 is built from 14 residues. V trimming: 5 bases; J trimming: 4 bases; junction bases outside the gene matches: 7. The CDR3: CASSPGQLGTEAFF. CDR3 nucleotides: TGTGCCAGCAGCCCGGGACAGCTGGGCACTGAAGCTTTCTTT.

This clonotype has a count of ten or more. The CDR3 DNA reads as TGTGCCAGCAACGTCTTGGGGCAGGGAGAGACCCAGTACTTC. It is translated as CASNVLGQGETQYF. The V call is TRBV2, the J call TRBJ2-5, with a weak D call TRBD1 (5 bases). CDR3 length: 14 amino acids. With 7 bases removed from V and 4 bases from J, the gap between germline ends came to 16 bases. CDR1 and CDR2 from the germline V gene are SNHLY and FYNNEI.

The chain carries TRBV5-1 and TRBJ1-4; the D gene is possibly TRBD1 (6 bases). This CDR3 contains 16 residues. Germline-derived CDR1 and CDR2 are SGHRS and YFSETQ. Trimming removed 3 bases from V and 2 bases from J, with 14 bases in between. The CDR3 DNA sequence: TGCGCCAGCAGCTGGATAGGGGGGGCCACTAATGAAAAACTGTTTTTT. Protein product: CASSWIGGATNEKLFF. Combining the CDR3 with reference TRBV5-1 and TRBJ1-4 gives the whole variable domain KAGVTQTPRYLIKTRGQQVTLSCSPISGHRSVSWYQQTPGQGLQFLFEYFSETQRNKGNFPGRFSGRQFSNSRSEMNVSTLELGDSALYLCASSWIGGATNEKLFFGSGTQLSVL.

This clonotype was observed many times. The rearrangement joins TRBV2 to TRBJ1-1; 10 bases fit TRBD1. CDR1 and CDR2 (germline): SNHLY, FYNNEI. Trimming took 5 bases from V and 2 from J; bases not matched to a gene: 8. This CDR3 contains 16 residues. The CDR3 reads CASSQTGGGGNTEAFF. CDR3 coding DNA: TGTGCCAGCAGTCAGACAGGGGGCGGGGGTAACACTGAAGCTTTCTTT.

The table lists this clonotype with many counts. The V and J genes are TRBV6-5 and TRBJ2-5; no clear D. The CDR3 runs 15 residues. V lost 2 bases to trimming and J lost 5 bases, with 15 bases between them. CDR1 and CDR2 (germline): MNHEY, SVGAGI. The CDR3 DNA reads TGTGCCAGCAGTTACAATGGACGACCGTCGGAGACCCAGTACTTC. Residues: CASSYNGRPSETQYF.

This clonotype was detected ten times or more. The J gene is TRBJ2-7, the V gene TRBV10-3; D not certain. Germline CDR1 ENHRY, CDR2 SYGVKD. V lost 0 bases to trimming and J lost 3 bases, with 3 bases between them. The CDR3 contains 12 residues. The CDR3 coding sequence is TGTGCCATCAGTGAGTCTTACTACGAGCAGTACTTC. As protein: CAISESYYEQYF.

This clonotype was observed a few times. This chain uses TRBV28 with TRBJ1-2; D remains ambiguous. Trimming cost V 4 bases and J 5 bases, with 14 bases left between them. The CDR3 is made up of 14 amino acids. CDR1 and CDR2 from the germline V gene are MDHEN and SYDVKM. Written as DNA, the CDR3 is TGTGCCAGCAGTTCCCCCCAAATAACATATGGCTACACCTTC. As protein: CASSSPQITYGYTF.

The V and J genes are TRBV9 and TRBJ2-1; D might be TRBD2 (7 bases). CDR3 length equals 15 residues. Trimming took 4 bases from V and 6 from J, leaving 17 bases between them. Germline V lookup: CDR1 SGDLS, CDR2 YYNGEE. The CDR3 is CASSPGGGRSNEQFF. In nucleotides, the CDR3 is TGTGCCAGCAGCCCGGGGGGCGGGAGAAGCAATGAGCAGTTCTTC. Drawing the rest from reference TRBV9 and TRBJ2-1, the complete variable domain is DSGVTQTPKHLITATGQRVTLRCSPRSGDLSVYWYQQSLDQGLQFLIQYYNGEERAKGNILERFSAQQFPDLHSELNLSSLELGDSALYFCASSPGGGRSNEQFFGPGTRLTVL.

This clonotype was observed many times. CDR3 loop: CSANGGNLLDTQYF. CDR3 nucleotide sequence: TGCAGTGCTAACGGCGGCAACCTGTTAGATACGCAGTATTTT. This rearrangement joins TRBV20-1 to TRBJ2-3; D is unclear. Trimming cost V 4 bases and J 5 bases, with 16 bases left between them. The CDR3 has 14 residues. Germline values: CDR1 DFQATT, CDR2 SNEGSKA (reference sequence).

Ten or more counts support this clonotype. The CDR3 loop is CASSEERGQGLEQYF. CDR3 DNA: TGTGCCAGCAGTGAAGAGAGGGGACAGGGCCTCGAGCAGTACTTC. The rearrangement links TRBV6-2 or TRBV6-3 to TRBJ2-7, with 9 positions matching TRBD1. In germline, CDR1 is MNHEY, CDR2 SVGEGT. The J segment lost 6 bases and the V segment lost 5 bases, leaving 11 bases of the junction unmatched. The CDR3 sequence is 15 residues long.

This clonotype was seen a few times. This chain links TRBV7-9 with TRBJ1-4; a possible D gene is TRBD1 (6 bases). The germline V and J ends were trimmed by 6 bases and 8 bases, with 19 bases remaining between them. The CDR3 length is 15 residues. The germline gives CDR1 SEHNR, CDR2 FQNEAQ (reference sequence). CDR3 DNA sequence: TGTGCCAGCAGTCATTCGTTCAGGAGGGGGGAAAAACTGTTTTTT. Translating gives CASSHSFRRGEKLFF.

This clonotype has a count of ten or more. The chain uses TRBV27 and TRBJ2-2; 8 nucleotides align to TRBD2. The CDR3 totals 16 residues. V dropped 4 bases and J dropped 3; count of bases not matched to a gene: 7. The germline V gene has CDR1 MNHEY and CDR2 SMNVEV (reference sequence). This CDR3 reads CASSYSGSLDTGELFF. The CDR3 DNA follows: TGTGCCAGCAGTTACAGCGGGAGCCTTGACACCGGGGAGCTGTTTTTT.

The V and J genes are TRBV27 and TRBJ2-6, with 7 bases matching TRBD1. Germline values: CDR1 MNHEY, CDR2 SMNVEV (reference sequence). The CDR3 has 15 residues. Trimming removed 7 bases from V and 2 bases from J; junction bases left unmatched: 5. DNA for the CDR3: TGTGCCAGCACCACCCAGGGGGCTGGGGCCAACGTCCTGACTTTC. Its protein is CASTTQGAGANVLTF.

This clonotype has ten or more counts. V usage is TRBV27 and J usage is TRBJ2-1; maybe TRBD1 (6 bases). The CDR3 consists of 11 residues. V was clipped by 8 bases and J by 6 bases, with 8 bases between them. CDR1 MNHEY and CDR2 SMNVEV come from the germline V gene (reference sequence). In nucleotides, the CDR3 is TGTGCCAGCGGGGGCAGCAATGAGCAGTTCTTC. Translating gives CASGGSNEQFF.

At least ten counts were recorded for this clonotype. This chain connects TRBV20-1 to TRBJ1-1; D remains ambiguous. Germline CDR1 and CDR2: DFQATT and SNEGSKA (reference sequence). This CDR3 has 15 amino acids. Trimming pared 0 bases from V and 1 base from J, leaving 12 bases between. CDR3 nucleotides: TGCAGTGCTAGAGATGTGCGCCCTGGGAACACTGAAGCTTTCTTT. Residues: CSARDVRPGNTEAFF.